This TCR beta chain appears in the sequencing data of a study of shared clonotypes between healthy human individuals. As for the study in general: Used for every donor were three CD4 naive, three CD4 memory, two CD8 naive and one CD8 memory plate. Findings of the study overall: Among non-shared clonotypes, generation probabilities were lower than among those shared by all four donors. When naive CD4 clonotypes were compared across a few donors, 5% to 5.5% were shared.

Genomic DNA (from each subset) was split evenly across several immunoSEQ plates. Clones were sequenced by immunoSEQ multiplex PCR, and TCRdb holds only the in-frame ones, with some missing. Of about 1.9 million clones listed, 85% to 95% are singletons. Details on this clone: Antigen: not known.

It was CD45RO-negative cells, positively selected for CCR7, that made up naive CD8 cells, with terminally differentiated effector memory CD45RA+ cells excluded. V was clipped by 3 bases and J by 2 bases, with 13 bases between them. The CDR3 covers 15 residues. The germline V gene has CDR1 MRHNA and CDR2 SNTAGT. Sample: naive CD8+ T cells from PBMCs. The V and J genes are TRBV6-4 and TRBJ1-2; TRBD1 might be the D (5 bases). The TCR sequence derives from a man aged 18 to 35 in good health. Some clones in this sample may be carry-over from other donors' samples. The CDR3 is CASSDSGTVNYGYTF. CDR3 in DNA: TGTGCCAGCAGTGATTCCGGGACGGTAAACTATGGCTACACCTTC.